A single sample gave rise to the 28 T cell receptor beta chains below, sequenced in a study of T cells in Graves' hyperthyroidism and ophthalmopathy. RNA transcripts served as the template for amplifying TCR beta CDR3 regions. Primed by the HTBI set, a first-round RT-PCR was run on the TCR CDR3. Via MiXCR, TCRdb re-called the multiplex PCR reads, giving one row per CDR3 protein. The sample gives about 590,000 distinct CDR3 sequences, around 14% of which show up once; around 6.6% is in the top ten. The sequenced material came from blood. The receptor set was obtained from a woman aged 25 to 39 with Graves' hyperthyroidism.

This clonotype came up a few times. J is TRBJ2-7 and V is TRBV27; 14 nucleotides line up with TRBD2. The CDR3 sequence is 16 residues long. The V gene end was trimmed by 4 bases and the J gene end by 6 bases; junction bases not matched to a gene: 8. Germline-derived CDR1 and CDR2 are MNHEY and SMNVEV (reference sequence). In nucleotides, the CDR3 is TGTGCCAGCAGTTCCGGGACTAGCGGGAGTGCTCGCGAGCAGTACTTC. As protein: CASSSGTSGSAREQYF.

This clonotype appeared many times. This chain links TRBV7-8 with TRBJ1-2; weak D call: TRBD1 (5 bases). Germline V gives CDR1 SGHVS, CDR2 FQNEAQ. This CDR3 is 13 amino acids long. The V end lost 1 base, the J end lost 8 bases, and 11 bases lay between the germline ends. The CDR3 reads CASSLGREGGYTF. CDR3 in DNA: TGTGCCAGCAGCTTAGGGCGGGAGGGGGGCTACACCTTC.

Ten or more counts support this clonotype. The chain carries TRBV28 and TRBJ2-1; D gene unclear. V was clipped by 9 bases and J by 4 bases, with 10 bases between them. Looked up from germline, CDR1 is MDHEN and CDR2 is SYDVKM. CDR3 length equals 12 residues. The CDR3: CASLDVYNEQFF. The CDR3 DNA reads TGTGCCAGTCTGGACGTGTACAATGAGCAGTTCTTC.

The rearrangement uses TRBV7-2 and TRBJ1-2; 7 nucleotides agree with TRBD1. Germline V lookup: CDR1 SGHTA, CDR2 FQGNSA. The CDR3 runs 16 residues. The J segment lost 4 bases and the V segment lost 5 bases, leaving 13 bases of the junction unmatched. CDR3 amino acids: CASSPMGDRKIYGYTF. CDR3 in DNA: TGTGCCAGCAGCCCAATGGGGGACAGAAAAATCTATGGCTACACCTTC.

Details on this clonotype: A much larger clone lies a single base off, so this may be a read error. The chain recombines TRBV6-1 with TRBJ2-1, with 10 bases identical to TRBD2. The V gene's germline CDR1 is MNHNS and CDR2 SASEGT. CDR3 size: 14 residues. DNA of the CDR3: TGTGCCAGCAGAGAAGCGGGAGGGAACGATGAGCAGTTCTTC. Amino acids: CASREAGGNDEQFF.

The chain links TRBV6-5 to TRBJ2-7; D may be TRBD1 (6 bases). CDR3 length: 16 residues. Deletions cut 0 bases from V and 0 bases from J, with 12 bases between. Germline V gene sequence: CDR1 MNHEY, CDR2 SVGAGI. The CDR3 here is CASSYSPTGLSYEQYF. The CDR3 DNA reads TGTGCCAGCAGTTACTCACCGACAGGACTCTCCTACGAGCAGTACTTC.

Points on this clonotype: Just one base apart from a much larger clone, this may be a read error. The chain couples TRBV3-1 to TRBJ2-5; no clear D gene. V lost 3 bases and J lost 0, with 2 bases in between. Germline V CDR1 and CDR2: LGHDT, YNNKEL (reference sequence). This CDR3 comprises 12 residues. The CDR3 nucleotides read TGTGCCAGCAGCCACGACCAAGAGACCCAGTACTTC. Encoded protein: CASSHDQETQYF.

This clonotype has ten or more counts. The chain employs TRBV2 and TRBJ2-7; a possible D gene is TRBD2 (6 bases). This CDR3 comprises 15 residues. V was clipped by 6 bases and J by 3 bases, with 18 bases between them. Germline CDR1 reads SNHLY; CDR2 reads FYNNEI. The CDR3 region has the DNA TGTGCCAGCAGGAGGTCACGGGAGAGAAACTACGAGCAGTACTTC. It encodes CASRRSRERNYEQYF.

This clonotype was seen at least ten times. V gene TRBV3-1 combines with J gene TRBJ2-7; 11 nucleotides match TRBD1. Looked up from germline, CDR1 is LGHDT and CDR2 is YNNKEL (reference sequence). The CDR3 has 14 residues. V shed 4 bases and J 3 bases; nucleotides not matched to a gene: 2. The CDR3: CASSRGTGGYEQYF. The CDR3 DNA reads as TGTGCCAGCAGCCGCGGGACAGGGGGCTACGAGCAGTACTTC.

This clonotype was seen at least ten times. The chain is built from TRBV2 and TRBJ1-5; 9 bases fit TRBD1. Trimming at V came to 3 bases and at J to 4 bases, leaving 4 bases not matched to a gene. The germline CDR1 and CDR2 sequences are SNHLY and FYNNEI. CDR3 length equals 15 residues. In DNA form, the CDR3 reads TGTGCCAGCAGTGACGACAGGGGGACAAATCAGCCCCAGCATTTT. Translating it yields CASSDDRGTNQPQHF.

This clonotype occurred a few times. The chain combines TRBV5-1 with TRBJ1-2; TRBD1 matches 9 bases. This CDR3 spans 15 amino acids. CDR1 is SGHRS, CDR2 YFSETQ, per germline. After removal of 4 bases from V and 4 bases from J, the junction contained 8 bases not matched to a gene. CDR3 nucleotide sequence: TGCGCCAGCAGCCAAGGACAGGGGATGATCTATGGCTACACCTTC. It encodes CASSQGQGMIYGYTF.

This clonotype was counted many times. This chain links TRBV7-3 with TRBJ1-1; D is ambiguous. V was shortened by 4 bases and J by 10 bases, with 13 bases between the two germline ends. This CDR3 has 12 amino acids. CDR1 and CDR2 from the germline V gene are SGHTA and FQGTGA. The CDR3 nucleotides read TGTGCCAGCAGCTCTAGCACCGGCCCAGCTTTCTTT. It specifies CASSSSTGPAFF. The full variable domain, rest sourced from reference TRBV7-3 and TRBJ1-1, is GAGVSQTPSNKVTEKGKYVELRCDPISGHTALYWYRQSLGQGPEFLIYFQGTGAADDSGLPNDRFFAVRPEGSVSTLKIQRTERGDSAVYLCASSSSTGPAFFGQGTRLTVV.

This clonotype was picked up a small number of times. Being one base from a much bigger clone, this may be a read error. The rearrangement links TRBV5-1 to TRBJ2-3; D not certain. In germline, CDR1 is SGHRS, CDR2 YFSETQ. The CDR3 totals 14 residues. DNA for the CDR3: TGCGCCGGCAGCTTGGAACGTATCACAGATACGCAGTATTTT. Protein: CAGSLERITDTQYF.

This clonotype was seen repeatedly, ten times or more. The chain has TRBV7-8 and TRBJ2-2, with no clear D. The V gene's germline CDR1 is SGHVS and CDR2 FQNEAQ. The CDR3 has 17 amino acids. Trimming removed 1 base from V and 0 bases from J, with 12 bases in between. CDR3 bases: TGTGCCAGCAGCTTAGTTTTCGGTAATACGAACACCGGGGAGCTGTTTTTT. It encodes CASSLVFGNTNTGELFF.

This clonotype was seen more than once but under ten times. The chain links TRBV3-1 to TRBJ2-1; D perhaps matches TRBD2 (5 bases). This CDR3 comprises 16 residues. Between the trimmed V and J ends, which lost 5 bases and 8 bases, there was a span of 22 bases. Germline V gives CDR1 LGHDT, CDR2 YNNKEL (reference sequence). Here the CDR3 reads CASSFRTQGRGYEQFF. CDR3 nucleotides: TGTGCCAGCAGCTTCCGGACTCAAGGGAGAGGGTATGAGCAGTTCTTC.

This chain joins TRBV20-1 and TRBJ2-1, with 8 positions matching TRBD2. J lost 4 bases, V lost 6 bases, and 8 bases had no gene match. Looked up from germline, CDR1 is DFQATT and CDR2 is SNEGSKA (reference sequence). This CDR3 is built from 14 residues. The CDR3 sequence is CSALTGLEYNEQFF. The CDR3 DNA reads as TGCAGTGCCCTGACGGGACTAGAGTACAATGAGCAGTTCTTC.

This clonotype has at least ten counts. This chain connects TRBV10-1 to TRBJ2-1, with no clear D. The germline V gene has CDR1 WNHNN and CDR2 SYGVQD (reference sequence). This CDR3 spans 15 amino acids. Between the trimmed V and J ends, which lost 2 bases and 8 bases, there was a span of 16 bases. DNA of the CDR3: TGCGCCAGCAGTGAGAGCAGTACTGGTACGGATGAGCAGTTCTTC. It yields the protein CASSESSTGTDEQFF.

The V and J genes are TRBV6-9 and TRBJ2-3; the D is unclear. The CDR3 has 17 residues. Germline V CDR1 and CDR2: MNHGY, SVAAGI. Trimming stripped 3 bases from V and 5 bases from J, with 21 bases between. CDR3 residues: CASSYSRSSPPLDTQYF. DNA of the CDR3: TGTGCCAGCAGTTACAGTAGGAGTAGCCCACCTTTAGATACGCAGTATTTT.

This clonotype appeared many times. J is TRBJ2-7 and V is TRBV7-2; the D gene is possibly TRBD2 (5 bases). Germline V gene data show CDR1 as SGHTA and CDR2 as FQGNSA. The length of the CDR3 is 15 residues. V was trimmed by 0 bases and J by 4 bases, leaving 13 bases between them. The CDR3 here is CASSLAGEAIYEQYF. CDR3 bases: TGTGCCAGCAGCTTAGCGGGAGAGGCAATATACGAGCAGTACTTC.

J is TRBJ1-1 and V is TRBV5-1; 8 positions agree with TRBD1. CDR1 is SGHRS, CDR2 YFSETQ, per germline. The CDR3 covers 14 residues. V gave up 2 bases and J gave up 6 bases; unmatched junction bases: 6. DNA for the CDR3: TGCGCCAGCAGCTTTACAGGGGGGGAGCCTGAAGCTTTCTTT. It encodes CASSFTGGEPEAFF.

This clonotype was recorded a few times. One end of the junction does not line up with germline, which may come from a read error. This chain links TRBV20-1 with TRBJ2-2; D possibly uses TRBD1 or TRBD2 (5 bases each). This CDR3 contains 14 residues. Germline loops: CDR1 DFQATT, CDR2 SNEGSKA (reference sequence). The CDR3 here is CSASPGQNTGKLFF. The CDR3 nucleotides read TGCAGTGCTTCCCCGGGGCAGAACACCGGGAAGCTGTTTTTT.

This clonotype showed up just a few times. V is TRBV11-2 and J is TRBJ2-3, with D possibly matching TRBD2 (6 bases). This CDR3 is built from 15 residues. V lost 4 bases and J lost 2, with 13 bases in between. Germline loops: CDR1 SGHAT, CDR2 FQNNGV. The CDR3 protein is CASSSGGTYTDTQYF. In nucleotides, the CDR3 is TGTGCCAGCAGCTCGGGCGGGACTTACACAGATACGCAGTATTTT.

This clonotype was found many times. This sequence joins TRBV11-2 and TRBJ2-1; no definite D call. The V gene lost 2 bases and the J gene lost 8 bases, with 16 bases spanning the gap. Germline assignment: CDR1 SGHAT and CDR2 FQNNGV. The CDR3 loop spans 15 amino acids. CDR3 nucleotides: TGTGCCAGCAGCTTAAATGTTGATTTCTCGGATGAGCAGTTCTTC. Translated: CASSLNVDFSDEQFF.

The J gene is TRBJ2-3, the V gene TRBV20-1; 10 positions agree with TRBD2. In germline, CDR1 is DFQATT, CDR2 SNEGSKA (reference sequence). The ends lost 1 base at V and 5 bases at J; junction bases unmatched: 9. The CDR3 has 16 amino acids. CDR3 nucleotide sequence: TGCAGTGCTAGAGTGGGAGCGGGAGGGCCTGGAGATACGCAGTATTTT. Its protein is CSARVGAGGPGDTQYF.

This clonotype occurred many times. This chain uses TRBV30 with TRBJ1-1; D perhaps matches TRBD1 (6 bases). CDR1 and CDR2 from the germline V gene are GTSNPN and SVGIG (reference sequence). The V gene lost 2 bases and the J gene lost 4 bases, with 11 bases spanning the gap. The CDR3 consists of 13 residues. Here the CDR3 DNA reads TGTGCCTGGAGTACCAGGGGCGGCACTGAAGCTTTCTTT. This sequence encodes CAWSTRGGTEAFF.

This clonotype was detected many times. The chain employs TRBV12-3 or TRBV12-4 and TRBJ2-3; TRBD1 or TRBD2 may be the D gene (5 bases each). Trimming removed 2 bases from V and 6 bases from J, with 9 bases in between. The CDR3 spans 13 residues. CDR3 protein: CASSLTRDDTQYF. The DNA of the CDR3 is TGTGCCAGCAGTTTAACCAGGGACGATACGCAGTATTTT.

This clonotype was picked up a small number of times. This chain uses TRBV19 with TRBJ1-4, with D uncertain. Germline CDR1 and CDR2: LNHDA and SQIVND (reference sequence). This CDR3 comprises 12 residues. Trimming removed 5 bases from V and 8 bases from J, with 9 bases in between. CDR3 sequence reads: CASSPTREKLFF. DNA for the CDR3: TGTGCCAGTAGTCCAACAAGGGAAAAACTGTTTTTT.

This chain uses TRBV4-1 with TRBJ1-1; unclear D gene. The germline V gene has CDR1 MGHRA and CDR2 YSYEKL. The length of the CDR3 is 17 residues. V lost 3 bases, J lost 7 bases, and 24 bases lay in between. The CDR3 DNA sequence: TGCGCCAGCAGCCACCGCCTCCCTCCAGAAATACCCCTTGAAGCTTTCTTT. Amino acid sequence: CASSHRLPPEIPLEAFF.